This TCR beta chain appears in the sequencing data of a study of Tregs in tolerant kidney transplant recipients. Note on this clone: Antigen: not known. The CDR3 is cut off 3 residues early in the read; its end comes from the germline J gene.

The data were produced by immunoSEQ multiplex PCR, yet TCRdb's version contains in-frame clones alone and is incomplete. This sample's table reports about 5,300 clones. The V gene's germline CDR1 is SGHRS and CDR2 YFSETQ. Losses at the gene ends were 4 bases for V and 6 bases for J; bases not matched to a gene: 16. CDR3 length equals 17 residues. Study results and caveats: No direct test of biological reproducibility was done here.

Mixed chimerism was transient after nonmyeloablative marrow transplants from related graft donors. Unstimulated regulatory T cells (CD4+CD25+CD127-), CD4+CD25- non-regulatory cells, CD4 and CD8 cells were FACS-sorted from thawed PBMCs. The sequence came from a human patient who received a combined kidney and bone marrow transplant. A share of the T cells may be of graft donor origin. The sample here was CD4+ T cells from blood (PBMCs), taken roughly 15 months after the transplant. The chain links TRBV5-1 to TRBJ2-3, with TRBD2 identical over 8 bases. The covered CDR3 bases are TGCGCCAGCAGCCCCCGGGAAAGCGGGAGTTCGGGCGATACG. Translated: CASSPRESGSSGDT. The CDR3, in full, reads CASSPRESGSSGDTQYF.